These 20 T cell receptor beta chains came from one sample sequenced in a study (dated by TCRdb to the early 2010s). For sequencing, an Illumina Genome Analyzer IIx was employed. TCRdb took the public reads, trimmed them with fastp at Q25, ran MiXCR for clone calling and kept in-frame beta chains. Every CDR3 protein is listed once, alongside the most common genes and DNA of its rows. For this sample there are about 16,000 distinct CDR3 sequences; approximately 34% appear just once. The ten largest clones take up approximately 16% of the sample. Sequenced input: blood. The receptors stem from a human donor.

CDR3 nucleotides: TGCGCCAGCAGCTTGGGCGCTCACCAGGGTAATGAGCAGTTCTTC. Amino acid sequence: CASSLGAHQGNEQFF. This chain connects TRBV5-1 to TRBJ2-1, with D perhaps matching TRBD1 (5 bases). Germline V lookup: CDR1 SGHRS, CDR2 YFSETQ. The length of the CDR3 is 15 residues. With 0 bases removed from V and 7 bases from J, the gap between germline ends came to 14 bases.

This clonotype counts as medium-sized. The rearrangement joins TRBV29-1 to TRBJ2-1; D unclear. CDR1 and CDR2 from the germline V gene are SQVTM and ANQGSEA. The CDR3 has 14 residues. Between the trimmed V and J ends, which lost 3 bases and 7 bases, there was a span of 16 bases. In nucleotides, the CDR3 is TGCAGCGTTGACGAACTATCACTTGATAATGAGCAGTTCTTC. It yields the protein CSVDELSLDNEQFF.

There are a few counts of this clonotype. The genes are TRBV4-2 and TRBJ1-2; weak D call: TRBD1 (5 bases). Per germline, CDR1 LGHNA and CDR2 YNFKEQ. V shed 0 bases and J shed 4 bases, with 15 bases lying between them. This CDR3 has 16 amino acids. Written as DNA, the CDR3 is TGTGCCAGCAGCCAAGAGTCAGGGATCTTTGGCTATGGCTACACCTTC. Translation: CASSQESGIFGYGYTF.

The chain uses TRBV11-1 and TRBJ2-5; no clear D gene. This CDR3 has 11 residues. Germline CDR1 reads SGHAT; CDR2 reads FQDESV (reference sequence). Trimming pared 5 bases from V and 5 bases from J, leaving 6 bases between. CDR3 in amino acids: CASSRRETQYF. CDR3 nucleotide sequence: TGTGCCAGCAGCCGCAGGGAGACCCAGTACTTC.

Within the sample, this clonotype is medium-sized. The rearrangement links TRBV4-3 to TRBJ1-4, with D hard to call. With 4 bases removed from V and 7 bases from J, the gap between germline ends came to 13 bases. This CDR3 comprises 14 residues. CDR1 LGHNA and CDR2 YSLEER come from the germline V gene. CDR3 coding DNA: TGCGCCAGCAGCCTCGCAATGTCGGTTGAAAAACTGTTTTTT. This codes for CASSLAMSVEKLFF.

This clonotype has only a few counts. This sequence joins TRBV4-3 and TRBJ2-5; 10 positions match TRBD2. The V gene end was trimmed by 0 bases and the J gene end by 3 bases; junction bases not matched to a gene: 7. This CDR3 comprises 17 residues. Germline V CDR1 and CDR2: LGHNA, YSLEER. The CDR3 DNA reads as TGCGCCAGCAGCCAAGATCGGGCTAGCGGGAGTGAAGAGACCCAGTACTTC. It translates to CASSQDRASGSEETQYF.

This clonotype was counted ten times or more. The CDR3 reads CSVVQNVDEQFF. In DNA form, the CDR3 reads TGCAGCGTTGTCCAGAACGTGGATGAGCAGTTCTTC. V is TRBV29-1 and J is TRBJ2-1, with D uncertain. The CDR3 totals 12 residues. Germline V gives CDR1 SQVTM, CDR2 ANQGSEA. Trimming shortened V by 4 bases and J by 8 bases, and 12 bases separated the two germline ends.

This clonotype was seen more than once but under ten times. The CDR3 loop reads CASSEREANEQFF. CDR3 DNA sequence: TGTGCCAGCAGTGAGCGGGAGGCCAATGAGCAGTTCTTC. The V gene is TRBV6-4, the J gene TRBJ2-1; TRBD2 matches 8 bases. Germline loops: CDR1 MRHNA, CDR2 SNTAGT. V was pared by 3 bases and J by 6 bases, with 1 base of the junction left unmatched. This CDR3 has 13 amino acids.

This clonotype is medium-sized. This chain joins TRBV4-3 and TRBJ2-1; no clear D. V shed 1 base and J shed 7 bases, with 5 bases lying between them. Looked up from germline, CDR1 is LGHNA and CDR2 is YSLEER. The CDR3 has 12 residues. CDR3 nucleotide sequence: TGCGCCAGCAGCCAAGGTCGGAATGAGCAGTTCTTC. As protein: CASSQGRNEQFF.

The chain combines TRBV4-2 with TRBJ1-5; 8 bases agree with TRBD1. The CDR3 is made up of 22 amino acids. Looked up from germline, CDR1 is LGHNA and CDR2 is YNFKEQ. Unmatched junction bases numbered 24, after V lost 4 bases and J lost 1 base. The CDR3 spells CASSPDSCNIVGTGKSNQPQHF. In DNA form, the CDR3 reads TGTGCCAGCAGCCCCGACAGCTGTAACATTGTGGGGACAGGCAAAAGCAATCAGCCCCAGCATTTT.

This clonotype was counted between two and nine times. V and J are TRBV29-1 and TRBJ2-1; 16 bases line up with TRBD2. The CDR3 is made up of 15 amino acids. Germline values: CDR1 SQVTM, CDR2 ANQGSEA. The J segment lost 6 bases and the V segment lost 6 bases, leaving 5 bases of the junction unmatched. The CDR3 sequence: CSVKGLAGGGNEQFF. The DNA for the CDR3 is TGCAGCGTGAAGGGACTAGCGGGAGGGGGCAATGAGCAGTTCTTC.

This clonotype was picked up a small number of times. This chain links TRBV14 with TRBJ1-1; possible D gene TRBD1, 5 bases. Germline CDR1 reads SGHDN; CDR2 reads FVKESK. This CDR3 comprises 16 residues. V shed 1 base and J shed 4 bases, with 16 bases lying between them. The chain's CDR3 is CASSQVAGIWGTEAFF. CDR3 bases: TGTGCCAGCAGCCAAGTGGCAGGGATCTGGGGCACTGAAGCTTTCTTT.

In its sample, this clonotype was seen many times. V gene TRBV18 combines with J gene TRBJ2-2; TRBD2 is a possible D gene (5 bases). The CDR3 extends over 17 amino acids. Trimming stripped 6 bases from V and 1 base from J, with 18 bases between. Germline loops: CDR1 KGHSH, CDR2 LQKENI. CDR3 DNA: TGTGCCAGCTCCTCACGGCCGGTACGGGGGAACACCGGGGAGCTGTTTTTT. Its translation: CASSSRPVRGNTGELFF.

This clonotype was seen repeatedly, ten times or more. This chain joins TRBV5-1 and TRBJ2-7, with 10 bases identical to TRBD2. The CDR3 runs to 16 residues. The germline gives CDR1 SGHRS, CDR2 YFSETQ. J was trimmed by 1 base and V by 4 bases; bases with no gene match: 8. This CDR3 is CASSAGTSALSYEQYF. The CDR3, as DNA: TGCGCCAGCAGCGCCGGGACTAGCGCGCTATCCTACGAGCAGTACTTC.

About this clonotype itself: A much larger clone differs from this one at a single base, so this may be a read error. The chain carries TRBV14 and TRBJ2-7, with TRBD2 matching 13 bases. This CDR3 contains 15 residues. Germline assignment: CDR1 SGHDN and CDR2 FVKESK. V dropped 1 base and J dropped 8; count of bases not matched to a gene: 5. CDR3 sequence: CASSQAGTSGIKQYF. The CDR3 nucleotides read TGTGCCAGCAGCCAAGCCGGGACTAGCGGGATCAAGCAGTACTTC.

The rearrangement links TRBV20-1 to TRBJ2-1, with 10 bases that match TRBD2. This CDR3 is 15 amino acids long. J was trimmed by 2 bases and V by 2 bases; bases with no gene match: 3. Germline CDR1 DFQATT, CDR2 SNEGSKA (reference sequence). The CDR3, as DNA: TGCAGTGCTAGACTAGCGGGAGACACCTACAATGAGCAGTTCTTC. It specifies CSARLAGDTYNEQFF.

This clonotype was seen repeatedly, ten times or more. The V gene is TRBV7-2, the J gene TRBJ2-7; D not resolved. Per the germline V gene, CDR1 is SGHTA and CDR2 is FQGNSA. The CDR3 sequence is 15 residues long. Trimming removed 5 bases from V and 6 bases from J, with 20 bases in between. This CDR3 is CASSPVDAAVFEQYF. Written as DNA, the CDR3 is TGTGCCAGCAGCCCGGTGGACGCGGCCGTTTTCGAGCAGTACTTC.

This clonotype appeared many times. The rearrangement joins TRBV14 to TRBJ1-2; possible D gene TRBD1, 5 bases. The length of the CDR3 is 15 residues. The ends were cut back, 0 bases at V and 1 base at J, with 9 bases in the middle. Germline V gives CDR1 SGHDN, CDR2 FVKESK. The DNA of the CDR3 is TGTGCCAGCAGCCAAGACCCAGGGTTTAACTATGGCTACACCTTC. This sequence encodes CASSQDPGFNYGYTF. Looking up the rest from reference TRBV14 and TRBJ1-2 gives the full variable domain: EAGVTQFPSHSVIEKGQTVTLRCDPISGHDNLYWYRRVMGKEIKFLLHFVKESKQDESGMPNNRFLAERTGGTYSTLKVQPAELEDSGVYFCASSQDPGFNYGYTFGSGTRLTVV.

This chain uses TRBV4-2 with TRBJ1-3, with D possibly being TRBD1 (5 bases). The V end lost 0 bases, the J end lost 4 bases, and 13 bases lay between the germline ends. Germline CDR1 LGHNA, CDR2 YNFKEQ. The CDR3 consists of 16 residues. The CDR3 here is CASSQETWQGGNTIYF. The CDR3 DNA follows: TGTGCCAGCAGCCAAGAGACTTGGCAGGGAGGAAACACCATATATTTT.

This clonotype was counted between two and nine times. The V gene is TRBV4-3, the J gene TRBJ2-7, with D possibly TRBD2 on 6 matching bases. Between the trimmed V and J ends, which lost 1 base and 3 bases, there was a span of 25 bases. CDR3 length: 19 residues. CDR1 is LGHNA and CDR2 is YSLEER in the germline V gene. CDR3 in DNA: TGCGCCAGCAGCCAAGGGGAATTCTTCACGCGGCGGGACGTCTACGAGCAGTACTTC. Its protein is CASSQGEFFTRRDVYEQYF.